The present TCR beta chain was sequenced within a study of shared clonotypes between healthy human individuals (dated by TCRdb to the early 2020s). With respect to the entire study: A couple of women and a few men aged 18 to 49 years were included in the cohort. To estimate repertoire size and how much clonotype sharing occurs between individuals, the study deeply sequenced the blood TCR repertoires of 4 to 6 healthy adults. To increase sequencing depth and limit assay-specific biases, TCR repertoire library preparation and sequencing were carried out by different laboratories using diverse techniques. Leukapheresis yielded between about 0.94 and 9 billion PBMCs per donor. The investigation overall reported the following: Because the study included only a small number of donors, the genetic and exposure-history diversity represented was limited. Sampling was limited to blood, and TCR repertoires in tissue likely differ from TCR repertoires in blood. Pairwise subsampling led to the expectation that sequencing depth would affect the degree of clonotype sharing among donors.

Points on this clone: Its antigen is still unknown. No per-base quality is available; no much larger clone lies one base away.

Donors were healthy HIV-negative adults with no recently reported acute infections or vaccinations. Every donor was a Caucasian adult residing in Nashville, Tennessee, USA. In the unsorted samples, tens of millions of PBMCs were counted, and genomic DNA was extracted using the QIAamp DNA Blood Mini kit. Blood was collected by leukapheresis, and PBMCs were isolated by Ficoll-Histopaque density gradient centrifugation and then cryopreserved in liquid nitrogen vapor phase. There are 15 amino acids in the CDR3, from cysteine to phenylalanine inclusive. Only CDR3 DNA is held: 45 bases, read in frame from base 1. V is clipped by 2 bases and J by 3 bases, and the sequence between their germline boundaries is 13 bases long. Looking up the germline V gene (reference sequence) yields CDR1 SEHNR and CDR2 FQNEAQ. TCR CDR3 regions were amplified from genomic DNA by multiplex PCR using the deep immunoSEQ assay. Extracted genomic DNA from each cell subset was spread evenly across all wells of several immunoSEQ 96-well plates, with each plate serving as a replicate. For unsorted PBMC, approximately 300 ng of genomic DNA, equivalent to about 30,000 T cell genomes, went into each replicate PCR. Ten immunoSEQ deep assay plates were used to sequence the unsorted PBMC genomic DNA. The purified libraries were quantified using a Qubit 3.0 fluorometer, sized with a Bioanalyzer 2100, and then quantified again using the KAPA Library Quantification kit. Every immunoSEQ 96-well plate was sequenced on a separate single-read 150-cycle Illumina NextSeq 550 flow cell. The authors' analysis ran thus. Because the immunoSEQ output included only junctional sequences and no quality scores, the filtering could not be the same as the filtering used for full-length reads. To assign V/J genes and CDR3, sequences were annotated using PyIR, a Python wrapper for IgBLAST v1.9, with IMGT germline references. Any read was removed if the V/J assignment was weak (E-value above 1e-6), the CDR3 was missing, or the read contained stop codons, out-of-frame junctions, or ambiguous translated residues. V3J clonotypes were defined as sequences sharing an identical inferred V gene, J gene, and CDR3 amino acid sequence. Percentage overlap between repertoires was calculated by dividing the number of shared unique clonotypes by the size of the smaller repertoire. Richness of each repertoire was evaluated using RTK rarefaction, the Chao1 estimator, and Recon v2.1 estimates of unobserved clonotypes. TCRdb re-hosts the immuneACCESS table, in-frame sequences only. Its copies lack some clones; in the studies checked, an unresolved V gene accounts for under half of them, and the cause for the rest is not known. Clone size and the V and J calls come from that table; the DNA yielded D and trimming. The sample table records approximately 470,000 clones; 70% to 80% of these occur just once. About 12% of the sample belongs to the ten largest clones.

Sample: PBMCs. The sequence links TRBV7-9 to TRBJ1-2; the best D guess is TRBD1, with 6 bases matching. The TCR was taken from a woman in her 40s in good health. Some clones in this sample may be carry-over from other donors' samples. The nucleotide sequence reads TGTGCCAGCAGCTTACCAAAAGGGGGGGACTATGGCTACACCTTC. It codes for CASSLPKGGDYGYTF.